This T cell receptor (beta chain) derives from a study of shared clonotypes between healthy human individuals. General study points: The genetic and exposure-history diversity represented was limited by few donors. Estimated richness values were generally larger in naive subsets than in memory subsets. Among donors, sharing of clonotypes was expected to be affected by sequencing depth.

Worth noting for this clone: The antigen remains unidentified.

Method: immunoSEQ multiplex PCR; TCRdb's copy keeps in-frame clones and lacks some. The sample contains under 650,000 clones, 90% to 97% of which appear only once. Sequences were obtained from naive CD4+ T cells sorted from blood. As to subset: CD45RA+ positively selected. The clonotype comes from a woman aged 30 to 39 in good health.

This chain's CDR3 is CASSLASSHEQFF. The DNA of the CDR3 is TGTGCCAGCAGTCTGGCTAGCTCGCATGAGCAGTTCTTC. The rearrangement uses TRBV25-1 and TRBJ2-1; D is perhaps TRBD2 (5 bases). The CDR3 is made up of 13 amino acids. Germline values: CDR1 MGHDK, CDR2 SYGVNS. Trimming stripped 5 bases from V and 8 bases from J, with 13 bases between. Drawing the rest from reference TRBV25-1 and TRBJ2-1, the complete variable domain is EADIYQTPRYLVIGTGKKITLECSQTMGHDKMYWYQQDPGMELHLIHYSYGVNSTEKGDLSSESTVSRIRTEHFPLTLESARPSHTSQYLCASSLASSHEQFFGPGTRLTVL.